This T cell receptor (beta chain) was profiled in a study of blood T cell repertoires in COVID-19. This clone turned up a few times. Clones were read by immunoSEQ multiplex PCR, and TCRdb kept only the in-frame ones, dropping some. The profile shows over 130,000 clones, more than 60% of them singletons. The sequenced material came from peripheral blood. This receptor was taken from a woman aged 50 to 60 with active or convalescent COVID-19.

The CDR3, as DNA: TGTGCCAGCGGGCAACAGGGGACGGCTGGAAACACCATATATTTT. Translation gives CASGQQGTAGNTIYF. The rearrangement uses TRBV2 and TRBJ1-3; 7 bases map to TRBD1. V shed 8 bases and J 2 bases; nucleotides not matched to a gene: 9. The CDR3 is made up of 15 amino acids. Germline V CDR1 and CDR2: SNHLY, FYNNEI.